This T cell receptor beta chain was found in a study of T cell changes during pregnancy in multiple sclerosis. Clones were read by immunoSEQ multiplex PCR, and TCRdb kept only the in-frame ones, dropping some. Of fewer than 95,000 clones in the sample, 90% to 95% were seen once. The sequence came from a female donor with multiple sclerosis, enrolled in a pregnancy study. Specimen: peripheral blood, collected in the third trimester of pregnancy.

The CDR3 spells CASSSNMNTEAFF. DNA of the CDR3: TGTGCCAGCAGTTCAAACATGAACACTGAAGCTTTCTTT. The chain combines TRBV27 with TRBJ1-1; no reliable D call. The germline gives CDR1 MNHEY, CDR2 SMNVEV (reference sequence). Deletions cut 4 bases from V and 0 bases from J, with 6 bases between. The CDR3 covers 13 residues.